The 5 T cell receptor beta chains below all came from one sample that was sequenced in a study of regulatory and conventional T cells in RAG deficiency. Profiling relied on immunoSEQ multiplex PCR, and the TCRdb table lists in-frame clones only, not all of them. Here the sample spans tens of thousands of clones, approximately 93% being singletons. The sorted conventional CD4+ T cells were CD25-low and CD127-high, with genomic DNA sequenced. The same sample was also studied in work on regulatory T cells. As reported in that work: The PCR used 52 TRBV and 13 TRBJ primers.

The sequencing input was CD4+ T cells sorted from blood. These receptors were obtained from a human donor in good health.

V gene TRBV6-5 combines with J gene TRBJ2-7; 9 nucleotides align to TRBD1. This CDR3 comprises 13 residues. Germline values: CDR1 MNHEY, CDR2 SVGAGI. V lost 7 bases to trimming and J lost 5 bases; unmatched junction nucleotides: 6. The CDR3 protein is CASTKQGAHEQYF. CDR3 coding DNA: TGTGCCAGCACAAAACAGGGGGCCCACGAGCAGTACTTC.

The V gene is TRBV4-1, the J gene TRBJ1-4; 9 positions match TRBD1. Germline V gene data show CDR1 as MGHRA and CDR2 as YSYEKL. J lost 6 bases, V lost 2 bases, and 10 bases had no gene match. The CDR3 is 17 residues long. CDR3 DNA sequence: TGCGCCAGCAGCCAACCTAGGCCGGGACAGGGCTATGAAAAACTGTTTTTT. This sequence encodes CASSQPRPGQGYEKLFF.

V gene TRBV19 combines with J gene TRBJ2-3, with D possibly TRBD2 on 7 matching bases. Germline CDR1 is LNHDA and CDR2 is SQIVND (reference sequence). Trimming took off 4 bases at V and 4 bases at J, with 15 bases between the two ends. The CDR3 is 15 residues long. In DNA form, the CDR3 reads TGTGCCAGTAGTACTCACGGGGGGCTTTCAGATACGCAGTATTTT. Its translation is CASSTHGGLSDTQYF.

The chain joins TRBV30 to TRBJ2-3; D remains ambiguous. This CDR3 is built from 12 residues. The germline V gene has CDR1 GTSNPN and CDR2 SVGIG (reference sequence). V gave up 3 bases and J gave up 7 bases, with 11 bases separating them. In DNA, the CDR3 is TGTGCCTGGAGCGGAGTCCCCAATACGCAGTATTTT. As protein: CAWSGVPNTQYF.

The CDR3 sequence is CASSLGSTYEQYF. The DNA of the CDR3 is TGTGCCAGCAGCCTCGGATCTACCTACGAGCAGTACTTC. This chain links TRBV6-5 with TRBJ2-7; no definite D call. The CDR3 consists of 13 residues. Deletions cut 6 bases from V and 2 bases from J, with 11 bases between. The germline gives CDR1 MNHEY, CDR2 SVGAGI.